The 16 T cell receptor beta chains reported below all come from one sample, sequenced in a study of blood T cell repertoires in COVID-19. Profiled with immunoSEQ multiplex PCR; TCRdb holds only in-frame clones, not every one. The sample records roughly 440,000 clones, 88% being singletons. Sequencing input: peripheral blood. Every receptor here comes from a woman aged 45 to 65 with COVID-19, enrolled during active disease.

The chain employs TRBV7-9 and TRBJ2-5, with D perhaps matching TRBD2 (6 bases). Germline V gene sequence: CDR1 SEHNR, CDR2 FQNEAQ (reference sequence). The length of the CDR3 is 17 residues. V lost 2 bases to trimming and J lost 4 bases, with 20 bases between them. The CDR3 region is CASSLILQKVGGETQYF. The DNA for the CDR3 is TGTGCCAGCAGCTTAATCCTCCAGAAGGTCGGGGGAGAGACCCAGTACTTC.

The V gene is TRBV6-5, the J gene TRBJ2-3; 7 bases align to TRBD2. The length of the CDR3 is 14 residues. The germline CDR1 and CDR2 sequences are MNHEY and SVGAGI. Losses at the gene ends were 8 bases for V and 3 bases for J; bases not matched to a gene: 8. Written as DNA, the CDR3 is TGTGCCAGCTCCACTAGCGCACGTACAGATACGCAGTATTTT. Amino acids: CASSTSARTDTQYF.

The J gene is TRBJ1-2, the V gene TRBV5-6, with D possibly matching TRBD1 (6 bases). Looked up from germline, CDR1 is SGHDT and CDR2 is YYEEEE. The CDR3 runs 14 residues. Trimming left V 4 bases short and J 4 bases short, with 14 bases between. CDR3 DNA: TGTGCCAGCAGCGTAATACAGGGAGCCTATGGCTACACCTTC. Its translation: CASSVIQGAYGYTF.

The gene calls are TRBV5-5 and TRBJ1-1; 7 bases are shared with TRBD1. The germline V gene encodes CDR1 SGHKS and CDR2 YYEKEE (reference sequence). The V gene end was trimmed by 0 bases and the J gene end by 5 bases; junction bases not matched to a gene: 7. The CDR3 extends over 15 amino acids. CDR3 nucleotide sequence: TGTGCCAGCAGCTTGGCCGACAGGGTATCGACTGAAGCTTTCTTT. Amino acid sequence: CASSLADRVSTEAFF.

V is TRBV6-1 and J is TRBJ1-6; D is unclear. The length of the CDR3 is 13 residues. V was shortened by 3 bases and J by 10 bases, with 10 bases between the two germline ends. Germline loops: CDR1 MNHNS, CDR2 SASEGT. The CDR3 reads CASSDVYASPLHF. The CDR3 bases are TGTGCCAGCAGTGATGTCTACGCCTCACCCCTCCACTTT.

This clone was seen a handful of times. The chain uses TRBV30 and TRBJ1-1; D not certain. Germline V gene data show CDR1 as GTSNPN and CDR2 as SVGIG (reference sequence). The germline V and J ends were trimmed by 3 bases and 1 base, with 6 bases remaining between them. CDR3 length equals 12 residues. The CDR3 is CAWRQTNTEAFF. CDR3 nucleotide sequence: TGTGCCTGGAGACAGACGAACACTGAAGCTTTCTTT.

The chain recombines TRBV6-5 with TRBJ1-2; D uncertain. Germline V gene sequence: CDR1 MNHEY, CDR2 SVGAGI. The CDR3 spans 14 residues. Trimming stripped 7 bases from V and 2 bases from J, with 14 bases between. The CDR3 sequence: CASTLGAGNYGYTF. For the CDR3, the DNA is TGTGCCAGCACCTTGGGAGCGGGGAACTATGGCTACACCTTC.

The chain carries TRBV9 and TRBJ2-1; D might be TRBD2 (5 bases). Germline V gives CDR1 SGDLS, CDR2 YYNGEE. The CDR3 extends over 12 amino acids. Trimming stripped 0 bases from V and 10 bases from J, with 8 bases between. CDR3 sequence: CASSVGRTEQFF. Here the CDR3 DNA reads TGTGCCAGCAGCGTAGGGAGGACCGAGCAGTTCTTC.

This clone appeared once. The junction and the germline gene differ at one end; a read error may be behind it. The chain recombines TRBV2 with TRBJ1-1; TRBD1 matches 7 bases. The CDR3 runs 10 residues. Germline CDR1 reads SNHLY; CDR2 reads FYNNEI. CDR3 in DNA: TGTGCCAGCAGTCACAGGGGCGCTCTCTTT. It yields the protein CASSHRGALF.

This clone was counted once. The chain links TRBV19 to TRBJ1-6; 9 bases align to TRBD1. This CDR3 spans 14 amino acids. The ends lost 6 bases at V and 10 bases at J; junction bases unmatched: 7. CDR1 and CDR2 (germline): LNHDA, SQIVND (reference sequence). The CDR3 protein is CASSLGQGVSPLHF. The CDR3 coding sequence is TGTGCCAGTAGCCTGGGACAGGGTGTCTCACCCCTCCACTTT.

The CDR3 region has the DNA TGTGCCAGTACCCTTCGACTAATGAACACTGAAGCTTTCTTT. Its protein product is CASTLRLMNTEAFF. This chain joins TRBV19 and TRBJ1-1, with D unclear. CDR3 length equals 14 residues. Germline-derived CDR1 and CDR2 are LNHDA and SQIVND (reference sequence). The V end lost 7 bases, the J end lost 0 bases, and 12 bases lay between the germline ends.

V and J are TRBV5-1 and TRBJ2-1; D is undetermined. Germline assignment: CDR1 SGHRS and CDR2 YFSETQ. The CDR3 loop spans 14 amino acids. Between the trimmed V and J ends, which lost 0 bases and 1 base, there was a span of 5 bases. In DNA, the CDR3 is TGCGCCAGCAGCTTGGAGGAGTCCTACAATGAGCAGTTCTTC. Amino acids: CASSLEESYNEQFF.

This clone was observed a single time. The chain joins TRBV5-1 to TRBJ1-2; D is perhaps TRBD1 (6 bases). Trimming stripped 2 bases from V and 8 bases from J, with 16 bases between. This CDR3 has 14 amino acids. Looked up from germline, CDR1 is SGHRS and CDR2 is YFSETQ. The CDR3 sequence: CASSLEQGVRGYTF. The CDR3 bases are TGCGCCAGCAGCTTAGAACAGGGTGTTAGAGGCTACACCTTC.

This rearrangement joins TRBV6-6 to TRBJ1-2, with 7 bases lining up with TRBD1. CDR3 length: 14 residues. The V gene end was trimmed by 4 bases and the J gene end by 7 bases; junction bases not matched to a gene: 9. Germline CDR1 and CDR2: MNHNY and SVGAGI (reference sequence). The CDR3 reads CASSSDEGARGYTF. The CDR3 DNA follows: TGTGCCAGCAGTTCCGACGAGGGGGCGCGTGGCTACACCTTC.

The genes are TRBV10-3 and TRBJ2-1; D is possibly TRBD1 (7 bases). V was clipped by 4 bases and J by 10 bases, with 20 bases between them. This CDR3 spans 15 amino acids. Per the germline V gene, CDR1 is ENHRY and CDR2 is SYGVKD. CDR3: CAISVGGGGVREQFF. The CDR3 coding sequence is TGTGCCATCAGTGTTGGAGGGGGCGGGGTCAGGGAGCAGTTCTTC.

V is TRBV19 and J is TRBJ1-1; D gene ambiguous. Per the germline V gene, CDR1 is LNHDA and CDR2 is SQIVND (reference sequence). Trimming stripped 6 bases from V and 2 bases from J, with 13 bases between. This CDR3 comprises 14 residues. CDR3 nucleotide sequence: TGTGCCAGTAGCTATCACTCAAGAAACACTGAAGCTTTCTTT. It yields the protein CASSYHSRNTEAFF. Looking up the rest from reference TRBV19 and TRBJ1-1 gives the full variable domain: DGGITQSPKYLFRKEGQNVTLSCEQNLNHDAMYWYRQDPGQGLRLIYYSQIVNDFQKGDIAEGYSVSREKKESFPLTVTSAQKNPTAFYLCASSYHSRNTEAFFGQGTRLTVV.